The 23 T cell receptor beta chains given below trace back to one sample, sequenced in a study of graft-versus-host responses after intestinal transplantation. These receptors' antigens are unknown. Using immunoSEQ multiplex PCR, the repertoire was profiled, and TCRdb retains in-frame clones only, with some absent. The table lists fewer than 110,000 clones, 80% to 90% of them singletons. The sequencing used unstimulated CD4+ T cells sorted from spleen or lymph node cells, collected before transplant. The receptors shown here come from a human donor who was the organ donor for an intestinal transplant.

The chain combines TRBV7-9 with TRBJ2-7; TRBD1 matches at 9 bases. Germline loops: CDR1 SEHNR, CDR2 FQNEAQ (reference sequence). CDR3 size: 14 residues. The V gene end was trimmed by 5 bases and the J gene end by 5 bases; junction bases not matched to a gene: 7. This chain's CDR3 is CASSTGQGQHEQYF. CDR3 nucleotides: TGTGCCAGCAGCACGGGACAGGGACAGCACGAGCAGTACTTC.

This clone was counted a single time. The chain uses TRBV30 and TRBJ2-7, with D unresolved. Per germline, CDR1 GTSNPN and CDR2 SVGIG (reference sequence). CDR3 length: 11 amino acids. The V and J ends lost 5 bases and 0 bases respectively, with 5 bases between them. For the CDR3, the DNA is TGTGCCTGGGACAACTCCTACGAGCAGTACTTC. This sequence encodes CAWDNSYEQYF.

This chain links TRBV5-5 with TRBJ2-6, with unresolved D. The germline V gene has CDR1 SGHKS and CDR2 YYEKEE (reference sequence). The V gene lost 4 bases and the J gene lost 0 bases, with 11 bases spanning the gap. The CDR3 covers 16 residues. The CDR3 reads CASSPSTFSGANVLTF. The CDR3, as DNA: TGTGCCAGCAGCCCCTCTACTTTCTCTGGGGCCAACGTCCTGACTTTC.

This clone was detected once. V is TRBV4-1 and J is TRBJ2-5; 13 bases agree with TRBD2. The junction had 9 bases not matched to a gene; V was cut back by 2 bases and J by 0 bases. This CDR3 contains 19 residues. Germline V gives CDR1 MGHRA, CDR2 YSYEKL. The CDR3 DNA reads TGCGCCAGCAGCCAACTGGGACTAGCGGGGCGCAAGTACCAAGAGACCCAGTACTTC. It specifies CASSQLGLAGRKYQETQYF.

V is TRBV6-1 and J is TRBJ2-1; 7 nucleotides align to TRBD1. CDR1 MNHNS and CDR2 SASEGT come from the germline V gene. The J segment lost 3 bases and the V segment lost 5 bases, leaving 7 bases of the junction unmatched. The CDR3 is made up of 15 amino acids. Here the CDR3 reads CASSHRTGYYNEQFF. In nucleotides, the CDR3 is TGTGCCAGCAGTCACCGGACAGGCTACTACAATGAGCAGTTCTTC.

The chain recombines TRBV6-1 with TRBJ1-2; 7 bases fit TRBD1. The CDR3 has 14 residues. V lost 3 bases, J lost 4 bases, and 5 bases stayed unmatched. Germline V CDR1 and CDR2: MNHNS, SASEGT. The CDR3 DNA is TGTGCCAGCAGTGAGGACAGGCTATTCTATGGCTACACCTTC. It specifies CASSEDRLFYGYTF.

The V call is TRBV19, the J call TRBJ1-2, with D unclear. Germline CDR1 LNHDA, CDR2 SQIVND (reference sequence). The CDR3 has 11 residues. Trimming removed 6 bases at V and 4 bases at J, with 6 bases between. CDR3 bases: TGTGCCAGTAGCCCGGGCTATGGCTACACCTTC. This gives the protein CASSPGYGYTF.

The chain uses TRBV11-1 and TRBJ2-3, with 11 bases that match TRBD2. The CDR3 loop spans 16 amino acids. With 5 bases clipped from V and 4 bases from J, the junction kept 8 bases outside the gene matches. In germline, CDR1 is SGHAT, CDR2 FQDESV (reference sequence). For the CDR3, the DNA is TGTGCCAGCAGCCCCGGGGTAGCGGGGGGGCCAGATACGCAGTATTTT. This translates into CASSPGVAGGPDTQYF.

Here the CDR3 DNA reads TGTGCCAGCAGCTTAGGGCGTCAAAGTTATTCACCCCTCCACTTT. Translating gives CASSLGRQSYSPLHF. The gene calls are TRBV11-1 and TRBJ1-6; D is undetermined. Trimming stripped 1 base from V and 8 bases from J, with 12 bases between. From germline, CDR1 is SGHAT and CDR2 FQDESV (reference sequence). This CDR3 is 15 amino acids long.

This clone was counted only a few times. CDR3 coding DNA: TGTGCCAGTAGGCGGGACGAAAACTATGGCTACACCTTC. It specifies CASRRDENYGYTF. The J gene is TRBJ1-2, the V gene TRBV19; tentatively, D is TRBD1 (5 bases). Germline CDR1 and CDR2: LNHDA and SQIVND (reference sequence). The CDR3 totals 13 residues. V was cut by 6 bases and J by 2 bases, with 10 bases left in between.

In the case of this clone: One end of the junction does not line up with germline, which may come from a read error. V gene TRBV13 combines with J gene TRBJ2-1; 8 bases line up with TRBD2. In germline, CDR1 is PRHDT, CDR2 FYEKMQ (reference sequence). CDR3 length: 11 amino acids. The CDR3 sequence is CASSLSGRGIF. For the CDR3, the DNA is TGTGCCAGCAGCTTAAGCGGGAGAGGGATCTTC. Based on the CDR3 plus reference TRBV13 and TRBJ2-1, the full variable domain is AAGVIQSPRHLIKEKRETATLKCYPIPRHDTVYWYQQGPGQDPQFLISFYEKMQSDKGSIPDRFSAQQFSDYHSELNMSSLELGDSALYFCASSLSGRGIFGPGTRLTVL.

The chain couples TRBV7-2 to TRBJ2-4; D not certain. The V end was cut by 8 bases, the J end by 2 bases, with 10 bases between. The CDR3 has 13 amino acids. Looked up from germline, CDR1 is SGHTA and CDR2 is FQGNSA. The CDR3 loop is CASVRRSKNIQYF. The DNA of the CDR3 is TGTGCCAGCGTCCGTCGGTCCAAAAACATTCAGTACTTC.

V is TRBV27 and J is TRBJ2-7; D remains ambiguous. This CDR3 region has 16 residues. V was trimmed by 5 bases and J by 5 bases, leaving 22 bases between them. Per the germline V gene, CDR1 is MNHEY and CDR2 is SMNVEV (reference sequence). The CDR3 loop reads CASSKRTEPPADEQYF. The CDR3 DNA reads as TGTGCCAGCAGTAAAAGGACGGAGCCTCCGGCCGACGAGCAGTACTTC.

The V call is TRBV4-1, the J call TRBJ2-1; 7 positions match TRBD2. The CDR3 sequence is 12 residues long. In germline, CDR1 is MGHRA, CDR2 YSYEKL. V lost 0 bases and J lost 16; bases outside the gene matches: 6. Written as DNA, the CDR3 is TGCGCCAGCAGCCAAGATCGACTAGCAAAATTCTTC. Translated: CASSQDRLAKFF.

The V and J genes are TRBV7-9 and TRBJ2-1, with a weak D call TRBD2 (5 bases). The CDR3 length is 10 residues. The ends were cut back, 10 bases at V and 13 bases at J, with 14 bases in the middle. Germline CDR1 SEHNR, CDR2 FQNEAQ (reference sequence). The CDR3 DNA is TGTGCCAACACGCGGGTTATACAGTTCTTC. Translating gives CANTRVIQFF.

The V call is TRBV1, the J call TRBJ2-1; TRBD2 is the table's D call and was not checked against the DNA. TRBV1 is annotated as a pseudogene. The CDR3 runs to 15 residues. The CDR3: CTSSQGLAPYNEQFF. CDR3 nucleotide sequence: TGCACCAGCAGCCAAGGACTAGCACCCTACAATGAGCAGTTCTTC.

This chain joins TRBV19 and TRBJ2-3, with D uncertain. Germline CDR1 is LNHDA and CDR2 is SQIVND (reference sequence). With 5 bases removed from V and 5 bases from J, the gap between germline ends came to 5 bases. This CDR3 is 11 amino acids long. The CDR3 protein is CASSSRDTQYF. The CDR3, as DNA: TGTGCCAGTAGTTCCCGAGATACGCAGTATTTT.

The chain links TRBV18 to TRBJ2-5, with 8 positions matching TRBD1. Per germline, CDR1 KGHSH and CDR2 LQKENI. Trimming took 3 bases from V and 4 from J; bases not matched to a gene: 7. The CDR3 sequence is 15 residues long. For the CDR3, the DNA is TGTGCCAGCTCACCTTCTAGGACAGGGCGAGAGACCCAGTACTTC. This encodes CASSPSRTGRETQYF. The whole variable domain, remainder taken from reference TRBV18 and TRBJ2-5, is NAGVMQNPRHLVRRRGQEARLRCSPMKGHSHVYWYRQLPEEGLKFMVYLQKENIIDESGMPKERFSAEFPKEGPSILRIQQVVRGDSAAYFCASSPSRTGRETQYFGPGTRLLVL.

The V call is TRBV29-1, the J call TRBJ1-1; 7 bases fit TRBD1. Germline V CDR1 and CDR2: SQVTM, ANQGSEA. J lost 1 base, V lost 7 bases, and 6 bases had no gene match. The CDR3 contains 13 residues. The DNA of the CDR3 is TGCAGCGCTTCGACAGGGACGAACACTGAAGCTTTCTTT. This codes for CSASTGTNTEAFF.

V usage is TRBV7-9 and J usage is TRBJ2-7; 8 nucleotides align to TRBD1. V lost 0 bases to trimming and J lost 0 bases; unmatched junction nucleotides: 4. Germline values: CDR1 SEHNR, CDR2 FQNEAQ (reference sequence). The CDR3 spans 16 residues. CDR3 coding DNA: TGTGCCAGCAGCTTAGCCCTAGGACAGGGCTCCTACGAGCAGTACTTC. Its translation is CASSLALGQGSYEQYF. Complete variable domain (other parts from reference TRBV7-9 and TRBJ2-7): DTGVSQNPRHKITKRGQNVTFRCDPISEHNRLYWYRQTLGQGPEFLTYFQNEAQLEKSRLLSDRFSAERPKGSFSTLEIQRTEQGDSAMYLCASSLALGQGSYEQYFGPGTRLTVT.

This clone came up once. This chain uses TRBV7-6 with TRBJ2-6; D possibly corresponds to TRBD2 (6 bases). V was cut by 4 bases and J by 0 bases, with 13 bases left in between. The CDR3 runs to 17 residues. Germline V gene data show CDR1 as SGHVS and CDR2 as FNYEAQ. CDR3 protein: CASSSPGRGSGANVLTF. The CDR3 coding sequence is TGTGCCAGCAGCTCCCCGGGGCGGGGCTCTGGGGCCAACGTCCTGACTTTC.

The V call is TRBV30, the J call TRBJ1-3; the D gene is possibly TRBD1 (5 bases). Trimming cost V 5 bases and J 3 bases, with 5 bases left between them. This CDR3 has 11 amino acids. The germline CDR1 and CDR2 sequences are GTSNPN and SVGIG (reference sequence). This CDR3 reads CAWGGGNTIYF. In DNA form, the CDR3 reads TGTGCCTGGGGGGGTGGAAACACCATATATTTT.

The genes are TRBV19 and TRBJ2-7; weak D call: TRBD1 (7 bases). V lost 2 bases and J 4 bases, leaving 15 bases between the germline ends. Looked up from germline, CDR1 is LNHDA and CDR2 is SQIVND (reference sequence). The CDR3 sequence is 15 residues long. CDR3 in amino acids: CASSILAGQIYEQYF. Written as DNA, the CDR3 is TGTGCCAGTAGTATATTGGCGGGACAGATATACGAGCAGTACTTC.